These 25 T cell receptor beta chains came from one sample sequenced in a study of metastatic and nonmetastatic thyroid tumors. TCRdb redid the clone calls on the PCR reads using MiXCR. The table shows roughly 83,000 clones, with approximately 15% occurring only once. All patients reached thyroid surgery having received no treatment beforehand. The sample consisted of blood. The receptor set was obtained from a female donor with papillary thyroid cancer or a benign thyroid nodule (not recorded which). Some clones in this sample may be carry-over from other donors' samples.

This clone was seen more than once but under ten times. A much larger clone sits a single nucleotide away, making a read error possible. This rearrangement joins TRBV9 to TRBJ1-1; D remains unclear. V was clipped by 0 bases and J by 8 bases, with 11 bases between them. CDR1 and CDR2 (germline): SGDLS, YYNGEE. This CDR3 is 13 amino acids long. CDR3 amino acids: CASSVEPSGEAFF. In nucleotides, the CDR3 is TGTGCCAGCAGCGTAGAGCCCAGTGGGGAAGCTTTCTTT. The full variable domain, in which reference TRBV9 and TRBJ1-1 provide the parts outside the CDR3, is DSGVTQTPKHLITATGQRVTLRCSPRSGDLSVYWYQQSLDQGLQFLIQYYNGEERAKGNILERFSAQQFPDLHSELNLSSLELGDSALYFCASSVEPSGEAFFGQGTRLTVV.

This clone appeared a few times. The chain combines TRBV28 with TRBJ2-1; the D gene is possibly TRBD1 (6 bases). The CDR3 extends over 16 amino acids. The V end was cut by 5 bases, the J end by 2 bases, with 16 bases between. Germline V gene sequence: CDR1 MDHEN, CDR2 SYDVKM. DNA of the CDR3: TGTGCCAGCAGTGGACTGGGCAGGGGCCCCTACAATGAGCAGTTCTTC. Translating it yields CASSGLGRGPYNEQFF.

This clone was recorded many times. The rearrangement uses TRBV15 and TRBJ2-7; the D gene is possibly TRBD1 (6 bases). CDR1 LNHNV and CDR2 YYDKDF come from the germline V gene (reference sequence). This CDR3 has 16 residues. Trimming stripped 0 bases from V and 4 bases from J, with 16 bases between. The CDR3 sequence: CATSRDGTGLGYEQYF. Written as DNA, the CDR3 is TGTGCCACCAGCAGAGATGGAACAGGGTTGGGATACGAGCAGTACTTC.

This clone showed up many times. This sequence joins TRBV13 and TRBJ2-1; the D is unclear. V shed 0 bases and J shed 0 bases, with 15 bases lying between them. The V gene's germline CDR1 is PRHDT and CDR2 FYEKMQ (reference sequence). The CDR3 contains 18 residues. CDR3 sequence: CASSLGELRLSSYNEQFF. The CDR3 DNA sequence: TGTGCCAGCAGCTTAGGTGAGTTGCGTCTAAGCTCCTACAATGAGCAGTTCTTC.

This clone has at least ten counts. V is TRBV12-3 or TRBV12-4 and J is TRBJ2-2; 11 bases align to TRBD2. The CDR3 contains 16 residues. The J segment lost 2 bases and the V segment lost 6 bases, leaving 5 bases of the junction unmatched. The CDR3 reads CASSLGLAGNTGELFF. DNA of the CDR3: TGTGCCAGCAGCCTCGGACTAGCGGGCAACACCGGGGAGCTGTTTTTT.

This clone was seen repeatedly, ten times or more. V usage is TRBV27 and J usage is TRBJ2-1; the match to TRBD1 covers 8 bases. The CDR3 totals 14 residues. V gave up 2 bases and J gave up 4 bases; unmatched junction bases: 1. Germline CDR1 reads MNHEY; CDR2 reads SMNVEV (reference sequence). CDR3 nucleotides: TGTGCCAGCAGTTTACGGACAGGGTACAATGAGCAGTTCTTC. Translation gives CASSLRTGYNEQFF.

This chain connects TRBV28 to TRBJ2-1, with 12 bases identical to TRBD2. Germline V gene data show CDR1 as MDHEN and CDR2 as SYDVKM. CDR3 length: 19 amino acids. V was clipped by 6 bases and J by 4 bases; unmatched bases: 16. CDR3 loop: CASSLTRTSGKGLYNEQFF. CDR3 nucleotides: TGTGCCAGCAGCCTAACACGGACTAGCGGGAAGGGGTTGTACAATGAGCAGTTCTTC.

This clone was counted between two and nine times. The chain joins TRBV28 to TRBJ1-2; D is ambiguous. The CDR3 runs 13 residues. V lost 4 bases and J lost 8, with 14 bases in between. Germline V lookup: CDR1 MDHEN, CDR2 SYDVKM. Written as DNA, the CDR3 is TGTGCCAGCAGTTCGTCGGTGAGAAGAGGCTACACCTTC. Translating gives CASSSSVRRGYTF.

The table lists this clone with many counts. One end of the junction does not line up with germline, which may come from a read error. The V and J genes are TRBV6-1 and TRBJ2-1; the D call may be TRBD1 or TRBD2 (5 bases each). Per germline, CDR1 MNHNS and CDR2 SASEGT. The CDR3 covers 11 residues. The CDR3 reads CASNRGNAQFF. CDR3 in DNA: TGTGCCAGCAACCGGGGCAATGCGCAGTTCTTC.

The sample holds many counts of this clone. The chain employs TRBV6-1 and TRBJ2-3; D unclear. The CDR3 consists of 14 residues. CDR1 is MNHNS, CDR2 SASEGT, per germline. The germline V and J ends were trimmed by 4 bases and 6 bases, with 14 bases remaining between them. CDR3 sequence (DNA): TGTGCCAGCAGTGTCTGCGCTGAAGGGGATACGCAGTATTTT. Protein product: CASSVCAEGDTQYF.

At least ten counts were recorded for this clone. The DNA for the CDR3 is TGCAGTGCTAGGCTTGGGACAGGCCCTAACTATGGCTACACCTTC. The encoded protein is CSARLGTGPNYGYTF. The rearrangement links TRBV20-1 to TRBJ1-2; 8 nucleotides agree with TRBD1. The CDR3 is 15 amino acids. With 3 bases clipped from V and 0 bases from J, the junction kept 6 bases outside the gene matches. The germline CDR1 and CDR2 sequences are DFQATT and SNEGSKA (reference sequence).

At least ten counts were recorded for this clone. This chain uses TRBV6-1 with TRBJ2-1; 10 bases match TRBD1. Germline CDR1 is MNHNS and CDR2 is SASEGT. Unmatched junction bases numbered 3, after V lost 5 bases and J lost 5 bases. The CDR3 is made up of 14 amino acids. The CDR3 protein is CASSRQGAHNEQFF. CDR3 nucleotide sequence: TGTGCCAGCAGTAGACAGGGGGCCCACAATGAGCAGTTCTTC.

This clone was counted a single time. This could be a read error, since a much larger clone is one nucleotide away. This sequence joins TRBV14 and TRBJ2-5, with D maybe TRBD1 (6 bases). CDR1 is SGHDN, CDR2 FVKESK, per germline. CDR3 length equals 13 residues. V lost 7 bases and J lost 3, with 12 bases in between. Here the CDR3 DNA reads TGTGCCAGCATCCCGAGGGGGAAAGAGACCCAGTACTTC. This encodes CASIPRGKETQYF. The full variable domain, rest sourced from reference TRBV14 and TRBJ2-5, is EAGVTQFPSHSVIEKGQTVTLRCDPISGHDNLYWYRRVMGKEIKFLLHFVKESKQDESGMPNNRFLAERTGGTYSTLKVQPAELEDSGVYFCASIPRGKETQYFGPGTRLLVL.

In its sample, this clone was seen many times. V and J are TRBV28 and TRBJ1-6; 7 bases align to TRBD1. The CDR3 contains 14 residues. CDR1 and CDR2 from the germline V gene are MDHEN and SYDVKM. Trimming at V came to 6 bases and at J to 10 bases, leaving 9 bases not matched to a gene. CDR3 DNA sequence: TGTGCCAGCAGCCTACAGGGGATAAGATCACCCCTCCACTTT. Translation gives CASSLQGIRSPLHF.

This clone has at least ten counts. The rearrangement links TRBV7-8 to TRBJ2-6; D not certain. CDR1 is SGHVS and CDR2 is FQNEAQ in the germline V gene. Deletions cut 7 bases from V and 0 bases from J, with 10 bases between. CDR3 length: 15 amino acids. CDR3 coding DNA: TGTGCCAGCAACCTGGGGAACTCTGGGGCCAACGTCCTGACTTTC. Translated, it gives CASNLGNSGANVLTF.

This clone was picked up many times. V gene TRBV3-1 combines with J gene TRBJ2-7; D not certain. Trimming took off 1 base at V and 0 bases at J, with 7 bases between the two ends. This CDR3 contains 14 residues. Germline CDR1 LGHDT, CDR2 YNNKEL (reference sequence). The CDR3 is CASSQGPSSYEQYF. The CDR3 DNA is TGTGCCAGCAGCCAAGGTCCGAGCTCCTACGAGCAGTACTTC.

In the case of this clone: A much larger clone differs from this one at a single base, so this may be a read error. Other DNA sequences within the sample encode an identical CDR3. The gene calls are TRBV7-9 and TRBJ2-2, with 7 bases lining up with TRBD2. CDR3 length equals 15 residues. Germline CDR1 SEHNR, CDR2 FQNEAQ (reference sequence). The CDR3 coding sequence is TGCGCCAGCCCGGCGGGAGCGTCGAACACCGGGGAGCTGTTTTTT. It translates to CASPAGASNTGELFF.

As to this clone: Being one base from a much bigger clone, this may be a read error. The V gene is TRBV11-1, the J gene TRBJ2-1; possibly TRBD1 or TRBD2 for D (5 bases each). CDR3 length: 18 amino acids. The germline V gene has CDR1 SGHAT and CDR2 FQDESV (reference sequence). Trimming cost V 5 bases and J 8 bases, with 28 bases left between them. The chain's CDR3 is CASSPIGVNTNGVYEQFF. In nucleotides, the CDR3 is TGTGCCAGCAGCCCCATAGGGGTCAACACCAACGGGGTATATGAGCAGTTCTTC.

This clone was observed at least ten times. The genes are TRBV20-1 and TRBJ2-5; D unclear. Germline assignment: CDR1 DFQATT and CDR2 SNEGSKA (reference sequence). CDR3 length: 11 amino acids. Trimming took 8 bases from V and 2 from J, leaving 9 bases between them. The CDR3 region is CSCTNQETQYF. The CDR3 DNA sequence: TGCAGTTGCACCAATCAAGAGACCCAGTACTTC.

The chain carries TRBV5-6 and TRBJ2-2; 7 nucleotides match TRBD1. Germline V gene sequence: CDR1 SGHDT, CDR2 YYEEEE. With 0 bases clipped from V and 8 bases from J, the junction kept 7 bases outside the gene matches. The CDR3 loop spans 15 amino acids. Here the CDR3 DNA reads TGTGCCAGCAGCTTGGAGGGGGCCCCCACGGGGGAGCTGTTTTTT. It yields the protein CASSLEGAPTGELFF.

The chain has TRBV6-2 or TRBV6-3 and TRBJ2-3; the match to TRBD2 covers 9 bases. V shed 10 bases and J 5 bases; nucleotides not matched to a gene: 25. From germline, CDR1 is MNHEY and CDR2 SVGEGT. CDR3 size: 19 residues. In nucleotides, the CDR3 is TGTGCCATCACCCCAGGACTAGCGTGGGGGAGAACGAGGGGAGATACGCAGTATTTT. Its protein is CAITPGLAWGRTRGDTQYF.

As for this clone: A much bigger clone sits one base away, suggesting this may be a read error. The chain links TRBV19 to TRBJ2-1, with TRBD2 as a possible D gene (6 bases). Germline values: CDR1 LNHDA, CDR2 SQIVND (reference sequence). CDR3 size: 17 residues. V was pared by 3 bases and J by 1 base, with 16 bases between. The CDR3 region is CASSMSGLALSYNEQFF. The DNA for the CDR3 is TGTGCCAGTAGTATGTCGGGCCTAGCGTTATCCTACAATGAGCAGTTCTTC.

This clone has a handful of counts. This chain's CDR3 is CASSLQGPTDTQYF. The DNA of the CDR3 is TGTGCCAGCAGCCTACAGGGCCCCACAGATACGCAGTATTTT. The V gene is TRBV3-1, the J gene TRBJ2-3; TRBD1 might be the D (6 bases). Germline V gene sequence: CDR1 LGHDT, CDR2 YNNKEL (reference sequence). The CDR3 has 14 residues. The ends were cut back, 4 bases at V and 2 bases at J, with 10 bases in the middle.

Notes on this clone: With a much larger clone just one base away, this may be a read error. CDR3 in DNA: TGTGCCAGCAGCGCGGGGTGTCACCTAGAGACCCAGTACTTC. This translates into CASSAGCHLETQYF. This chain joins TRBV9 and TRBJ2-5; D might be TRBD2 (5 bases). V lost 3 bases, J lost 4 bases, and 13 bases lay in between. Germline V gene sequence: CDR1 SGDLS, CDR2 YYNGEE. CDR3 length: 14 amino acids.

This clone was counted ten times or more. The CDR3 here is CASSWGVSEKLFF. CDR3 DNA sequence: TGTGCCAGCAGTTGGGGGGTTAGTGAAAAACTGTTTTTT. The chain has TRBV28 and TRBJ1-4, with a possible D match to TRBD1 (5 bases). Germline CDR1 MDHEN, CDR2 SYDVKM. CDR3 length equals 13 residues. Trimming cost V 4 bases and J 7 bases, with 10 bases left between them.